One and the same sample provided the 24 T cell receptor beta chains below, sequenced in a study of cytomegalovirus exposure and HLA in healthy donors (dated by TCRdb to between 2016 and 2019). The protocol used for the library was the immunoSEQ multiplex PCR assay. A mixture of 60 forward primers for TCR Vbeta segments and 13 reverse primers for TCR Jbeta segments was used in the multiplex PCR. As stored in TCRdb, this immuneACCESS dataset retains in-frame rearrangements with V and J assigned. A fraction of the clones does not appear; measured against another copy, unresolved V genes explain less than half of the discrepancy, and the remainder lacks a known reason. This sample comprises approximately 140,000 clones, 80% of them detected only once. The ten largest account for 3% to 4% of the sample. The sequencing input was PBMCs. Receptors were obtained from a woman aged 40 to 50 in good health and CMV-seronegative.

The gene calls are TRBV4-1 and TRBJ1-3; D call uncertain. Per the germline V gene, CDR1 is MGHRA and CDR2 is YSYEKL. The CDR3 extends over 16 amino acids. The V gene lost 7 bases and the J gene lost 0 bases, with 16 bases spanning the gap. The CDR3 DNA reads as TGCGCCAGCACAACGCACGGGTCTAGCTCTGGAAACACCATATATTTT. Its protein is CASTTHGSSSGNTIYF.

This chain uses TRBV6-1 with TRBJ1-1; D is undetermined. The CDR3 is 13 amino acids. Germline lookup yields CDR1 MNHNS and CDR2 SASEGT. Between the trimmed V and J ends, which lost 6 bases and 1 base, there was a span of 9 bases. The CDR3 is CASRGGWNTEAFF. The CDR3 DNA follows: TGTGCCAGCAGGGGAGGGTGGAACACTGAAGCTTTCTTT.

The genes are TRBV5-1 and TRBJ2-1, with 11 bases fitting TRBD1. There are 16 residues in the CDR3. V was clipped by 4 bases and J by 6 bases; unmatched bases: 9. Looked up from germline, CDR1 is SGHRS and CDR2 is YFSETQ. The CDR3 DNA reads as TGCGCCAGCAGCGGACAGGGGGCGGGAACGGCCAATGAGCAGTTCTTC. Residues: CASSGQGAGTANEQFF.

This rearrangement joins TRBV5-6 to TRBJ1-2; TRBD1 matches 7 bases. Germline CDR1 reads SGHDT; CDR2 reads YYEEEE. The trim removed 6 bases at V and 8 bases at J, leaving 16 bases unmatched. CDR3 size: 15 residues. The CDR3 region is CASNMMPGTANGYTF. The CDR3 nucleotides are TGTGCCAGCAACATGATGCCGGGGACAGCCAACGGCTACACCTTC. The complete variable domain, with remaining parts taken from reference TRBV5-6 and TRBJ1-2, reads DAGVTQSPTHLIKTRGQQVTLRCSPKSGHDTVSWYQQALGQGPQFIFQYYEEEERQRGNFPDRFSGHQFPNYSSELNVNALLLGDSALYLCASNMMPGTANGYTFGSGTRLTVV.

This chain connects TRBV11-2 to TRBJ2-7; TRBD1 might be the D (5 bases). In germline, CDR1 is SGHAT, CDR2 FQNNGV. The V and J ends lost 5 bases and 2 bases respectively, with 16 bases between them. The CDR3 runs to 15 residues. CDR3: CASSALRTLTYEQYF. The CDR3 DNA is TGTGCCAGCAGCGCACTGCGGACATTGACCTACGAGCAGTACTTC.

The rearrangement joins TRBV30 to TRBJ1-5, with a tentative D call TRBD1 (5 bases). Germline loops: CDR1 GTSNPN, CDR2 SVGIG (reference sequence). This CDR3 contains 14 residues. Trimming stripped 0 bases from V and 6 bases from J, with 12 bases between. CDR3 in DNA: TGTGCCTGGAGTGTAACGGGGGGAGGTCAGCCCCAGCATTTT. As protein: CAWSVTGGGQPQHF.

CDR3 sequence (DNA): TGTGCCAGCAGCGCGTCGCAGGTGAACACTGAAGCTTTCTTT. Amino acids: CASSASQVNTEAFF. V usage is TRBV9 and J usage is TRBJ1-1; unclear D gene. There are 14 residues in the CDR3. Trimming took 3 bases from V and 0 from J, leaving 9 bases between them. Germline V CDR1 and CDR2: SGDLS, YYNGEE.

This chain joins TRBV2 and TRBJ1-1; 9 bases map to TRBD1. V lost 7 bases and J lost 4; bases outside the gene matches: 7. Germline loops: CDR1 SNHLY, CDR2 FYNNEI. The CDR3 is 14 residues long. The CDR3 here is CASKGGTGSTEAFF. The CDR3 bases are TGTGCCAGCAAGGGCGGGACAGGGTCCACTGAAGCTTTCTTT.

As concerns this clone: Other DNA sequences in the sample encode the same CDR3. This chain links TRBV4-3 with TRBJ1-2; D uncertain. V lost 0 bases and J lost 2, with 7 bases in between. Germline V CDR1 and CDR2: LGHNA, YSLEER. This CDR3 is built from 14 residues. In DNA, the CDR3 is TGCGCCAGCAGCCAAGAGGTCCGGAACTATGGCTACACCTTC. Protein: CASSQEVRNYGYTF.

The chain couples TRBV7-2 to TRBJ1-2, with D possibly being TRBD1 (6 bases). The ends were cut back, 10 bases at V and 6 bases at J, with 15 bases in the middle. The CDR3 consists of 12 residues. Germline V gene data show CDR1 as SGHTA and CDR2 as FQGNSA. The CDR3 DNA reads TGTGCCACCCTCACAGGGTACGATGGCTACACCTTC. This translates into CATLTGYDGYTF.

The chain combines TRBV6-1 with TRBJ2-7; D gene ambiguous. CDR1 is MNHNS, CDR2 SASEGT, per germline. V was cut by 7 bases and J by 0 bases, with 10 bases left in between. This CDR3 contains 13 residues. The CDR3 DNA reads TGTGCCAGCAATCTTGGGCTCTCCTACGAGCAGTACTTC. Residues: CASNLGLSYEQYF.

The chain couples TRBV27 to TRBJ2-7; TRBD2 matches 14 bases. With 3 bases clipped from V and 7 bases from J, the junction kept 11 bases outside the gene matches. CDR3 size: 17 residues. Germline assignment: CDR1 MNHEY and CDR2 SMNVEV (reference sequence). In nucleotides, the CDR3 is TGTGCCAGCAGTTTCAGACCCCCGGGACTAGCGGGAGCAGAGCAGTACTTC. As protein: CASSFRPPGLAGAEQYF.

This clone came up a few times. V is TRBV5-4 and J is TRBJ1-3; 7 bases align to TRBD1. The CDR3 has 16 amino acids. With 1 base clipped from V and 0 bases from J, the junction kept 4 bases outside the gene matches. Germline V gives CDR1 SGHNT, CDR2 YYREEE (reference sequence). The CDR3: CASSLTGVGSGNTIYF. CDR3 DNA sequence: TGTGCCAGCAGCTTGACAGGGGTAGGCTCTGGAAACACCATATATTTT.

The chain recombines TRBV11-2 with TRBJ2-7, with a tentative D call TRBD2 (6 bases). The CDR3 sequence is 15 residues long. Germline assignment: CDR1 SGHAT and CDR2 FQNNGV. Trimming removed 1 base at V and 3 bases at J, with 13 bases between. In nucleotides, the CDR3 is TGTGCCAGCAGCTTAGCTGCGGCGGGACGCTACGAGCAGTACTTC. Translation: CASSLAAAGRYEQYF.

This chain connects TRBV7-8 to TRBJ2-5; no clear D. The J call is uncertain, as TRBJ2-7 better fits the DNA end. The CDR3 is made up of 14 amino acids. Germline V gene data show CDR1 as SGHVS and CDR2 as FQNEAQ. The CDR3 region is CASSFSTMYYEQYF. CDR3 bases: TGTGCCAGCAGCTTCTCGACCATGTACTACGAGCAGTACTTC.

Turning to this clone: The sample carries other DNA sequences with the same CDR3. The chain uses TRBV5-1 and TRBJ2-5, with 7 nucleotides matching TRBD1. The CDR3 length is 14 residues. V trimming: 0 bases; J trimming: 5 bases; junction bases outside the gene matches: 4. In germline, CDR1 is SGHRS, CDR2 YFSETQ. CDR3 amino acids: CASSLGQGGETQYF. CDR3 DNA sequence: TGCGCCAGCAGCTTGGGACAGGGCGGGGAGACCCAGTACTTC.

This chain uses TRBV28 with TRBJ2-2; D is unclear. The germline V gene encodes CDR1 MDHEN and CDR2 SYDVKM. This CDR3 spans 14 amino acids. Trimming left V 3 bases short and J 6 bases short, with 11 bases between. CDR3 coding DNA: TGTGCCAGCAGTTTCGTCAGATTGGCCGGGGAGCTGTTTTTT. Protein: CASSFVRLAGELFF.

This clone was seen a single time. This sequence joins TRBV10-3 and TRBJ2-1; D might be TRBD2 (7 bases). The CDR3 extends over 19 amino acids. Germline CDR1 and CDR2: ENHRY and SYGVKD. The CDR3 DNA sequence: TGTGCGGGGGGAGGGGGGGGCCGGAACACCACAAGGACAACCAATGAGCAGTTCTTC. Its protein product is CAGGGGGRNTTRTTNEQFF.

This chain connects TRBV18 to TRBJ1-1, with 10 nucleotides matching TRBD1. V trimming: 4 bases; J trimming: 6 bases; junction bases outside the gene matches: 2. The CDR3 spans 13 residues. From germline, CDR1 is KGHSH and CDR2 LQKENI. The CDR3 sequence: CASSLGTGAEAFF. DNA for the CDR3: TGTGCCAGCTCACTCGGGACAGGGGCTGAAGCTTTCTTT.

Only one count was recorded for this clone. The chain is built from TRBV5-1 and TRBJ1-2, with TRBD1 as a possible D gene (5 bases). Germline lookup yields CDR1 SGHRS and CDR2 YFSETQ. The CDR3 is made up of 14 amino acids. The V gene lost 2 bases and the J gene lost 4 bases, with 12 bases spanning the gap. The CDR3 sequence: CASSLQDPTYGYTF. The CDR3 coding sequence is TGCGCCAGCAGCTTACAGGACCCCACCTATGGCTACACCTTC. The full variable domain, with the rest looked up from reference TRBV5-1 and TRBJ1-2, is KAGVTQTPRYLIKTRGQQVTLSCSPISGHRSVSWYQQTPGQGLQFLFEYFSETQRNKGNFPGRFSGRQFSNSRSEMNVSTLELGDSALYLCASSLQDPTYGYTFGSGTRLTVV.

The V and J genes are TRBV7-2 and TRBJ1-1; 9 bases fit TRBD1. This CDR3 has 17 amino acids. Per the germline V gene, CDR1 is SGHTA and CDR2 is FQGNSA. V gave up 5 bases and J gave up 0 bases; unmatched junction bases: 10. The CDR3 loop is CASSRGQGIRVNTEAFF. In nucleotides, the CDR3 is TGTGCCAGCAGCCGGGGACAGGGTATCAGGGTGAACACTGAAGCTTTCTTT.

This clone has just a few counts. The chain is built from TRBV5-1 and TRBJ2-5, with 7 bases matching TRBD2. Germline CDR1 reads SGHRS; CDR2 reads YFSETQ. J was trimmed by 5 bases and V by 3 bases; bases with no gene match: 16. The CDR3 is 17 residues long. CDR3 sequence: CASSYAYMAGVKETQYF. As DNA, the CDR3 is TGCGCCAGCAGCTATGCCTACATGGCGGGAGTCAAGGAGACCCAGTACTTC.

This clone was seen just once. The chain employs TRBV9 and TRBJ2-7, with D perhaps matching TRBD2 (6 bases). The CDR3 is 13 residues long. Deletions cut 0 bases from V and 3 bases from J, with 7 bases between. The germline V gene encodes CDR1 SGDLS and CDR2 YYNGEE. This CDR3 reads CASSVGLGYEQYF. CDR3 DNA sequence: TGTGCCAGCAGCGTAGGACTAGGCTACGAGCAGTACTTC. Full variable domain (missing parts from reference TRBV9 and TRBJ2-7): DSGVTQTPKHLITATGQRVTLRCSPRSGDLSVYWYQQSLDQGLQFLIQYYNGEERAKGNILERFSAQQFPDLHSELNLSSLELGDSALYFCASSVGLGYEQYFGPGTRLTVT.

V is TRBV28 and J is TRBJ2-7; D is ambiguous. This CDR3 spans 12 amino acids. Germline loops: CDR1 MDHEN, CDR2 SYDVKM. With 5 bases removed from V and 5 bases from J, the gap between germline ends came to 10 bases. The CDR3 sequence is CASSPRRNEQYF. The CDR3 DNA reads as TGTGCCAGCAGTCCCCGGAGAAACGAGCAGTACTTC.